A single sample is the source of the 29 T cell receptor beta chains below, sequenced in a study of T cell changes during pregnancy in multiple sclerosis. Here immunoSEQ multiplex PCR was the method, and the copy in TCRdb shows in-frame clones only, minus some. The sample includes 75,000 to 95,000 clones, around 90% of them seen just once. The sequenced sample was peripheral blood, obtained in the first trimester of pregnancy. All receptors come from a female donor in good health, enrolled as a control in a pregnancy study.

The genes are TRBV9 and TRBJ1-3, with a tentative D call TRBD1 (5 bases). Deletions cut 3 bases from V and 4 bases from J, with 14 bases between. The CDR3 has 15 residues. Germline lookup yields CDR1 SGDLS and CDR2 YYNGEE. The CDR3 loop is CASSAGPGQGNTIYF. The CDR3 DNA is TGTGCCAGCAGCGCCGGGCCAGGGCAGGGAAACACCATATATTTT.

The chain is built from TRBV27 and TRBJ2-7; 9 bases are shared with TRBD1. The CDR3 has 13 residues. The trim removed 4 bases at V and 10 bases at J, leaving 8 bases unmatched. Looked up from germline, CDR1 is MNHEY and CDR2 is SMNVEV (reference sequence). CDR3 sequence reads: CASSWGTGNAQYF. The CDR3 region has the DNA TGTGCCAGCAGTTGGGGGACAGGGAACGCACAGTACTTC.

The chain recombines TRBV18 with TRBJ1-1; the D gene is possibly TRBD1 (5 bases). This CDR3 region has 15 residues. Trimming left V 5 bases short and J 1 base short, with 14 bases between. Germline V lookup: CDR1 KGHSH, CDR2 LQKENI. The CDR3 DNA is TGTGCCAGCTCATCTCTCGGCAGGGCGAACACTGAAGCTTTCTTT. Translated, it gives CASSSLGRANTEAFF.

The V call is TRBV15, the J call TRBJ2-1; D is perhaps TRBD1 (6 bases). The CDR3 has 16 residues. Trimming left V 4 bases short and J 3 bases short, with 16 bases between. The germline gives CDR1 LNHNV, CDR2 YYDKDF (reference sequence). CDR3 sequence reads: CATSKATRGNYNEQFF. The CDR3 DNA reads as TGTGCCACCAGCAAGGCGACGAGGGGGAACTACAATGAGCAGTTCTTC.

Only one count was recorded for this clone. V and J are TRBV9 and TRBJ1-1; TRBD1 matches 10 bases. V gave up 4 bases and J gave up 1 base; unmatched junction bases: 4. Germline V gene sequence: CDR1 SGDLS, CDR2 YYNGEE. The CDR3 extends over 15 amino acids. Here the CDR3 reads CASSLRDRGNTEAFF. The CDR3 DNA reads TGTGCCAGCAGCCTTAGGGACAGGGGGAACACTGAAGCTTTCTTT.

On this clone itself: Other nucleotide sequences from this sample produce the same CDR3. The chain combines TRBV9 with TRBJ2-3; 8 positions match TRBD1. CDR1 is SGDLS, CDR2 YYNGEE, per germline. The CDR3 length is 15 residues. Unmatched junction bases numbered 3, after V lost 3 bases and J lost 0 bases. In DNA, the CDR3 is TGTGCCAGCAGCGGGACAGGGTTTAGCACAGATACGCAGTATTTT. It translates to CASSGTGFSTDTQYF.

The chain couples TRBV2 to TRBJ2-2, with 8 bases fitting TRBD1. This CDR3 has 15 residues. The junction had 7 bases not matched to a gene; V was cut back by 6 bases and J by 4 bases. Looked up from germline, CDR1 is SNHLY and CDR2 is FYNNEI. The CDR3 is CASRPDRAGTGELFF. The CDR3 DNA sequence: TGTGCCAGCAGACCGGACAGGGCGGGCACCGGGGAGCTGTTTTTT. The variable domain in full, with the rest retrieved from reference TRBV2 and TRBJ2-2, is EPEVTQTPSHQVTQMGQEVILRCVPISNHLYFYWYRQILGQKVEFLVSFYNNEISEKSEIFDDQFSVERPDGSNFTLKIRSTKLEDSAMYFCASRPDRAGTGELFFGEGSRLTVL.

V usage is TRBV6-5 and J usage is TRBJ1-6; 7 nucleotides agree with TRBD1. The CDR3 consists of 14 residues. CDR1 MNHEY and CDR2 SVGAGI come from the germline V gene. J gave up 7 bases and V 7 bases, and 7 bases lay outside the gene matches. Here the CDR3 DNA reads TGTGCCAGCAAAGGACAGGCGTTAAATTCACCCCTCCACTTT. Amino acid sequence: CASKGQALNSPLHF.

V usage is TRBV19 and J usage is TRBJ2-6, with D possibly being TRBD2 (5 bases). V shed 6 bases and J shed 0 bases, with 9 bases lying between them. CDR1 LNHDA and CDR2 SQIVND come from the germline V gene (reference sequence). The CDR3 is 15 residues long. Here the CDR3 reads CASSLGSSGANVLTF. The CDR3 DNA reads TGTGCCAGTAGCCTAGGGAGCTCTGGGGCCAACGTCCTGACTTTC.

The rearrangement joins TRBV11-2 to TRBJ1-1; TRBD1 matches 7 bases. V trimming: 5 bases; J trimming: 6 bases; junction bases outside the gene matches: 12. Germline V lookup: CDR1 SGHAT, CDR2 FQNNGV. CDR3 length: 15 residues. CDR3 residues: CASSPRTGYMAEAFF. The CDR3 DNA reads as TGTGCCAGCAGCCCCCGGACAGGTTACATGGCTGAAGCTTTCTTT.

The DNA for the CDR3 is TGTGCCAGCAGCGCCCAGGGACAGGGGAAGGATGAAAAACTGTTTTTT. Translation: CASSAQGQGKDEKLFF. The chain joins TRBV2 to TRBJ1-4, with TRBD1 identical over 10 bases. V lost 6 bases and J lost 6; bases outside the gene matches: 10. Germline lookup yields CDR1 SNHLY and CDR2 FYNNEI. This CDR3 has 16 residues.

J is TRBJ1-2 and V is TRBV6-5; possibly TRBD1 for D (6 bases). V gave up 10 bases and J gave up 2 bases, with 17 bases separating them. Germline lookup yields CDR1 MNHEY and CDR2 SVGAGI. This CDR3 has 14 residues. CDR3 DNA: TGTGCCACCCCACAGGGAGGGGGAAACTATGGCTACACCTTC. Its protein product is CATPQGGGNYGYTF.

This clone was found once. The chain couples TRBV5-1 to TRBJ2-3, with 7 bases aligning to TRBD1. The CDR3 totals 15 residues. The J segment lost 4 bases and the V segment lost 4 bases, leaving 9 bases of the junction unmatched. CDR1 SGHRS and CDR2 YFSETQ come from the germline V gene. Written as DNA, the CDR3 is TGCGCCAGCAGCGACCTACAGGGGAAACCAGATACGCAGTATTTT. Amino acid sequence: CASSDLQGKPDTQYF.

The gene calls are TRBV7-2 and TRBJ1-1, with D possibly TRBD1 on 6 matching bases. The V end was cut by 5 bases, the J end by 3 bases, with 10 bases between. The CDR3 is 13 amino acids. The V gene's germline CDR1 is SGHTA and CDR2 FQGNSA. The CDR3, as DNA: TGTGCCAGCAGCCAGGGGCTCTACACTGAAGCTTTCTTT. Its protein product is CASSQGLYTEAFF.

This sequence joins TRBV7-2 and TRBJ1-6, with D unclear. Trimming stripped 3 bases from V and 9 bases from J, with 9 bases between. CDR1 and CDR2 (germline): SGHTA, FQGNSA. The CDR3 loop spans 13 amino acids. For the CDR3, the DNA is TGTGCCAGCAGCTTCAATCACGGTTCACCCCTCCACTTT. It translates to CASSFNHGSPLHF.

The rearrangement links TRBV19 to TRBJ1-2; 12 positions agree with TRBD1. The CDR3 extends over 15 amino acids. Germline CDR1 and CDR2: LNHDA and SQIVND (reference sequence). With V trimmed by 7 bases and J by 7 bases, 10 bases remained unmatched. The CDR3 DNA follows: TGTGCCAGTACCCCTTCCGGGACAGGGGGCTCTGGCTACACCTTC. It translates to CASTPSGTGGSGYTF.

This chain connects TRBV7-9 to TRBJ2-7, with a weak D call TRBD1 (5 bases). Trimming removed 4 bases at V and 11 bases at J, with 15 bases between. The CDR3 is 12 amino acids. CDR1 is SEHNR, CDR2 FQNEAQ, per germline (reference sequence). The CDR3 nucleotides read TGTGCCAGCAGCTACCTCAGGGTTAAGGAGTACTTC. Translating it yields CASSYLRVKEYF.

In the case of this clone: Other nucleotide sequences from this sample produce the same CDR3. The chain joins TRBV11-2 to TRBJ1-1; unclear D gene. The germline V and J ends were trimmed by 1 base and 4 bases, with 10 bases remaining between them. CDR3 length equals 14 residues. CDR1 and CDR2 (germline): SGHAT, FQNNGV. The CDR3 DNA reads TGTGCCAGCAGCTTAGTGGCAGGAGGCACTGAAGCTTTCTTT. As protein: CASSLVAGGTEAFF.

The chain uses TRBV5-4 and TRBJ2-3; D is undetermined. CDR3 length equals 12 residues. V lost 3 bases, J lost 5 bases, and 7 bases lay in between. CDR1 SGHNT and CDR2 YYREEE come from the germline V gene (reference sequence). CDR3 amino acids: CASSSTGDTQYF. The CDR3, as DNA: TGTGCCAGCAGCTCCACGGGAGATACGCAGTATTTT.

This clone was counted a single time. The chain links TRBV5-5 to TRBJ2-5; 9 bases are shared with TRBD1. The CDR3 runs to 14 residues. J lost 5 bases, V lost 3 bases, and 5 bases had no gene match. Germline V CDR1 and CDR2: SGHKS, YYEKEE (reference sequence). For the CDR3, the DNA is TGTGCCAGCAGCTGGACAGGGGACAGGGAGACCCAGTACTTC. Its translation is CASSWTGDRETQYF.

This sequence joins TRBV28 and TRBJ2-7; D is unresolved. The V gene lost 10 bases and the J gene lost 6 bases, with 28 bases spanning the gap. This CDR3 contains 16 residues. The V gene's germline CDR1 is MDHEN and CDR2 SYDVKM. CDR3 sequence reads: CATNTPGSLDLTEQYF. CDR3 in DNA: TGTGCCACCAACACCCCCGGCAGCCTTGACTTAACCGAGCAGTACTTC.

The chain couples TRBV5-1 to TRBJ2-3; possible D gene TRBD2, 5 bases. The CDR3 is made up of 14 amino acids. The germline V and J ends were trimmed by 4 bases and 1 base, with 10 bases remaining between them. Germline CDR1 and CDR2: SGHRS and YFSETQ. CDR3 DNA sequence: TGCGCCAGCAGCGAGGGCCCGGGCACAGATACGCAGTATTTT. It yields the protein CASSEGPGTDTQYF.

The chain employs TRBV5-1 and TRBJ1-2; perhaps TRBD1 as D (5 bases). Per germline, CDR1 SGHRS and CDR2 YFSETQ. The CDR3 loop spans 12 amino acids. The V gene lost 1 base and the J gene lost 7 bases, with 8 bases spanning the gap. CDR3: CASSLQGSGYTF. CDR3 coding DNA: TGCGCCAGCAGCTTGCAGGGAAGTGGCTACACCTTC.

Turning to this clone: Other DNA sequences in this specimen translate into the identical CDR3. The chain employs TRBV29-1 and TRBJ1-2, with 7 bases matching TRBD1. The CDR3 contains 15 residues. Germline V lookup: CDR1 SQVTM, CDR2 ANQGSEA. The V and J ends lost 4 bases and 4 bases, in that order; junction bases with no gene match: 12. The CDR3 here is CSVGTPGQRPYGYTF. As DNA, the CDR3 is TGCAGCGTTGGAACTCCGGGACAGCGACCCTATGGCTACACCTTC.

The chain couples TRBV4-3 to TRBJ2-6; unclear D gene. The germline V gene has CDR1 LGHNA and CDR2 YSLEER. Trimming cost V 0 bases and J 0 bases, with 12 bases left between them. The CDR3 covers 18 residues. As DNA, the CDR3 is TGCGCCAGCAGCCAAGATCGAGTCCCACGCTCTGGGGCCAACGTCCTGACTTTC. It specifies CASSQDRVPRSGANVLTF.

The rearrangement joins TRBV5-4 to TRBJ1-2; TRBD1 matches 7 bases. J lost 6 bases, V lost 1 base, and 15 bases had no gene match. The CDR3 is made up of 17 amino acids. Germline V gene sequence: CDR1 SGHNT, CDR2 YYREEE (reference sequence). Written as DNA, the CDR3 is TGTGCCAGCAGCTTGTACGCGAGGGGGCCCGAGAGAGATGGCTACACCTTC. Translating gives CASSLYARGPERDGYTF.

Written as DNA, the CDR3 is TGTGCCAGCAGCCTACGCACTAGCTCTGGCACAGATACGCAGTATTTT. Amino acids: CASSLRTSSGTDTQYF. The V and J genes are TRBV7-8 and TRBJ2-3; a weak D match, TRBD2 (6 bases). Germline V CDR1 and CDR2: SGHVS, FQNEAQ. V was clipped by 5 bases and J by 1 base, with 16 bases between them. This CDR3 region has 16 residues.

Turning to this clone: At one end, the junction sequence differs from germline, possibly due to a read error. The rearrangement uses TRBV19 and TRBJ2-1, with D tentatively TRBD1 or TRBD2 (5 bases each). The CDR3 totals 16 residues. CDR1 and CDR2 from the germline V gene are LNHDA and SQIVND (reference sequence). The CDR3 reads CASTIGAGPYTHEQFF. The CDR3 DNA is TGTGCCAGTACTATAGGGGCGGGCCCCTATACTCATGAGCAGTTCTTC.

This clone was seen a single time. The chain carries TRBV19 and TRBJ2-1; 9 nucleotides match TRBD2. This CDR3 has 16 residues. Germline V gene sequence: CDR1 LNHDA, CDR2 SQIVND (reference sequence). The trim removed 0 bases at V and 7 bases at J, leaving 7 bases unmatched. The CDR3 DNA reads TGTGCCAGTAGTATAGACCCTAGCGGGGTTTGGAATGAGCAGTTCTTC. It specifies CASSIDPSGVWNEQFF. Full variable domain (rest looked up from reference TRBV19 and TRBJ2-1): DGGITQSPKYLFRKEGQNVTLSCEQNLNHDAMYWYRQDPGQGLRLIYYSQIVNDFQKGDIAEGYSVSREKKESFPLTVTSAQKNPTAFYLCASSIDPSGVWNEQFFGPGTRLTVL.